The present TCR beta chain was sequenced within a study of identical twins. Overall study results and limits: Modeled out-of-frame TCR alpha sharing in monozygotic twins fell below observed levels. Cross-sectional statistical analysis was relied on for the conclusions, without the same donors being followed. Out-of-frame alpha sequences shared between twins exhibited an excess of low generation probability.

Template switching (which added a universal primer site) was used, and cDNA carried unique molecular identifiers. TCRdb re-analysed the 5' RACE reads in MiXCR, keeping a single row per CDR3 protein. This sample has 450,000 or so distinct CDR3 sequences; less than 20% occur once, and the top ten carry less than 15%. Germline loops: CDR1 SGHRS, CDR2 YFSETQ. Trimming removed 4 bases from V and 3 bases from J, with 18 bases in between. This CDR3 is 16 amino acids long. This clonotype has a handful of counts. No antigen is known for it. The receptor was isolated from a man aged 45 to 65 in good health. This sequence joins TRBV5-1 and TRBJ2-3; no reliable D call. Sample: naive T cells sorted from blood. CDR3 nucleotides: TGCGCCAGCAGCCCGGCGGCCCTACGGAGAACAGATACGCAGTATTTT. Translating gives CASSPAALRRTDTQYF.